This paragraph covers one TCR beta chain sequence. Its antigen is currently unknown. The data originate from a study of cytotoxic CD8 clonotypes in ibrutinib-treated CLL. Study in general: After median roughly 68 months, roughly 15 stayed in remission, around twelve progressed; responses about 24 partial, 2 complete. The authors obtained response samples at a median of roughly twelve months of treatment, range 6 to 36.

The repertoire was sequenced with immunoSEQ multiplex PCR; TCRdb's copy has only in-frame clones and lacks some. Of about 85,000 clones in the sample, roughly 83% were seen once. The CDR3 runs to 12 residues. Trimming left V 2 bases short and J 0 bases short, with 5 bases between. Germline V gene sequence: CDR1 GTSNPN, CDR2 SVGIG (reference sequence). General study findings and limits: Before falling back toward baseline at progression, clonality had risen at the time of ibrutinib response.

The sample was PBMCs, taken after 12 months of ibrutinib treatment. This clonotype was obtained from a human donor with chronic lymphocytic leukemia. The J gene is TRBJ2-7, the V gene TRBV30; the D is unclear. The CDR3 spells CAWSPPSYEQYF. The CDR3, as DNA: TGTGCCTGGAGTCCTCCCTCCTACGAGCAGTACTTC.